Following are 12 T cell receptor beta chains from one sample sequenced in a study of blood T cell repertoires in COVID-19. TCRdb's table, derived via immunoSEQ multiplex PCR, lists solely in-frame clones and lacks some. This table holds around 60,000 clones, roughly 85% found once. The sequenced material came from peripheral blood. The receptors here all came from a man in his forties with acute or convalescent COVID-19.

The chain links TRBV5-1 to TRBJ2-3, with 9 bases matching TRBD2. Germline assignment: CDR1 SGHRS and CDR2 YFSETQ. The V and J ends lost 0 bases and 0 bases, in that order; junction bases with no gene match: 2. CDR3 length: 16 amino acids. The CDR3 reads CASSLGLAESTDTQYF. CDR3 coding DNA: TGCGCCAGCAGCTTGGGACTAGCGGAGAGCACAGATACGCAGTATTTT.

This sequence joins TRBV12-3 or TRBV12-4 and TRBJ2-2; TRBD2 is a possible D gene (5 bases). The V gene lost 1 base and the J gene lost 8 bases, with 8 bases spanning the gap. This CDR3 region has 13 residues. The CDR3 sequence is CASSLVREGELFF. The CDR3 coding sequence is TGTGCCAGCAGTTTAGTTAGGGAGGGGGAGCTGTTTTTT.

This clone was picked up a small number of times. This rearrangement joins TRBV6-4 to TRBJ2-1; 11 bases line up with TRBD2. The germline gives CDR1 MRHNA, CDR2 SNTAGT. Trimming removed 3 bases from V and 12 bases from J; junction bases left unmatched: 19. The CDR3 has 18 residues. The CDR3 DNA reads TGTGCCAGCAGTGAACCCCCCCGGACTAGCGGGCGTGGACGGGTGCAGTTCTTC. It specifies CASSEPPRTSGRGRVQFF.

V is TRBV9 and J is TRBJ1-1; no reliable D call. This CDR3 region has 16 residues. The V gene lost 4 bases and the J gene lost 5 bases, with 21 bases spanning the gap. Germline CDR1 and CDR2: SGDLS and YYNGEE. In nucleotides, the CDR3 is TGTGCCAGCAGCCCAGCCCGAGGAAGAGGTGCTACTGAAGCTTTCTTT. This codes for CASSPARGRGATEAFF.

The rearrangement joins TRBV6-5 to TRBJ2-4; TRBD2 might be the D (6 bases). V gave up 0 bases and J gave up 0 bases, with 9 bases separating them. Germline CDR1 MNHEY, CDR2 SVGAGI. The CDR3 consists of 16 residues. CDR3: CASSYSAGTAKNIQYF. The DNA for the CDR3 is TGTGCCAGCAGTTACTCGGCGGGGACAGCCAAAAACATTCAGTACTTC.

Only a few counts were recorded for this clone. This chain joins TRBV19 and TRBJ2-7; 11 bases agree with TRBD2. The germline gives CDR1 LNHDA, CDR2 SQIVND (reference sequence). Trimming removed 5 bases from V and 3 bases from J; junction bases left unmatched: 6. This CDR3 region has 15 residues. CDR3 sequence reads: CASSLTSGGFYEQYF. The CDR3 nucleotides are TGTGCCAGTAGTCTTACTAGCGGGGGCTTCTACGAGCAGTACTTC.

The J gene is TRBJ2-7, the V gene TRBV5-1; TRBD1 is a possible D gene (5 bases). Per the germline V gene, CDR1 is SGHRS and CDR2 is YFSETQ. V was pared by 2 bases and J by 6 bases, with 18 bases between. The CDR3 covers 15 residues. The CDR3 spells CASSFLRDPGSEQYF. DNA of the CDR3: TGCGCCAGCAGCTTTCTCAGGGATCCGGGTTCCGAGCAGTACTTC. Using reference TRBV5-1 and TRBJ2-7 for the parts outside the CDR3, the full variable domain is KAGVTQTPRYLIKTRGQQVTLSCSPISGHRSVSWYQQTPGQGLQFLFEYFSETQRNKGNFPGRFSGRQFSNSRSEMNVSTLELGDSALYLCASSFLRDPGSEQYFGPGTRLTVT.

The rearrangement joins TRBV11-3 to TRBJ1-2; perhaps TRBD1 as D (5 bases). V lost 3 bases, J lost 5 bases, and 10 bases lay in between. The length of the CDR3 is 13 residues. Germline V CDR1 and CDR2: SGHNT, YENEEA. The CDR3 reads CASSFGGNYGYTF. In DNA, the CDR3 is TGTGCCAGCAGCTTCGGGGGAAATTATGGCTACACCTTC.

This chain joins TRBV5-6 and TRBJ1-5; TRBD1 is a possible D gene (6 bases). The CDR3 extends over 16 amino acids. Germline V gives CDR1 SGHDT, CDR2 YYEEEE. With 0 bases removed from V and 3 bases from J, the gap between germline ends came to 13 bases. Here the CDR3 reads CASSLEGHDSNQPQHF. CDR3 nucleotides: TGTGCCAGCAGCTTGGAGGGACACGATTCCAATCAGCCCCAGCATTTT.

CDR3 DNA: TGTGCCATCAGTGAGAAGTCGCAGGGGAACACCATATATTTT. This translates into CAISEKSQGNTIYF. The chain carries TRBV10-3 and TRBJ1-3; the D gene is possibly TRBD1 (6 bases). Germline CDR1 reads ENHRY; CDR2 reads SYGVKD. Trimming shortened V by 2 bases and J by 7 bases, and 12 bases separated the two germline ends. The CDR3 extends over 14 amino acids.

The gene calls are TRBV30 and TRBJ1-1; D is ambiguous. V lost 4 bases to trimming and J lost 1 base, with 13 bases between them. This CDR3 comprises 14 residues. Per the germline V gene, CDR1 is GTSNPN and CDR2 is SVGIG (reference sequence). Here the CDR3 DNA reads TGTGCCTGGAATTCCGGTTTCGGGAACACTGAAGCTTTCTTT. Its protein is CAWNSGFGNTEAFF.

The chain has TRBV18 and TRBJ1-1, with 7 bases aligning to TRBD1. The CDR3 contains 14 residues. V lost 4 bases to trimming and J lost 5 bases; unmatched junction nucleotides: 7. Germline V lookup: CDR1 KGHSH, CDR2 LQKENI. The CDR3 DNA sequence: TGTGCCAGCTCACAGACAGGGACCGAAACTGAAGCTTTCTTT. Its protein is CASSQTGTETEAFF.